This TCR beta chain was captured in a study of shared clonotypes between healthy human individuals. For the study at large: Per donor, three plates held CD4 naive cells, three held CD4 memory, two held CD8 naive and one held CD8 memory.

Clones were sequenced by immunoSEQ multiplex PCR, and TCRdb holds only the in-frame ones, with some missing. The profile shows a few million clones, more than 90% of them singletons. The donor population consisted of healthy HIV-negative adults with no recent acute infections or vaccinations. Into CD45RA+ naive and CD45RA-negative memory subsets, the CD4+ cells were split. The CDR3 consists of 14 residues. V lost 7 bases to trimming and J lost 5 bases, with 17 bases between them. CDR1 is LNHDA, CDR2 SQIVND, per germline (reference sequence). This receptor was obtained from a man between 18 and 35 years old in good health. V and J are TRBV19 and TRBJ1-1, with a tentative D call TRBD1 (5 bases). Sequences were obtained from naive CD4+ T cells sorted from blood. The subset: CD45RA+ positively selected. The CDR3 DNA follows: TGTGCCAGTACCCATGGGGGGGAAGGAACTGAAGCTTTCTTT. Translation gives CASTHGGEGTEAFF.